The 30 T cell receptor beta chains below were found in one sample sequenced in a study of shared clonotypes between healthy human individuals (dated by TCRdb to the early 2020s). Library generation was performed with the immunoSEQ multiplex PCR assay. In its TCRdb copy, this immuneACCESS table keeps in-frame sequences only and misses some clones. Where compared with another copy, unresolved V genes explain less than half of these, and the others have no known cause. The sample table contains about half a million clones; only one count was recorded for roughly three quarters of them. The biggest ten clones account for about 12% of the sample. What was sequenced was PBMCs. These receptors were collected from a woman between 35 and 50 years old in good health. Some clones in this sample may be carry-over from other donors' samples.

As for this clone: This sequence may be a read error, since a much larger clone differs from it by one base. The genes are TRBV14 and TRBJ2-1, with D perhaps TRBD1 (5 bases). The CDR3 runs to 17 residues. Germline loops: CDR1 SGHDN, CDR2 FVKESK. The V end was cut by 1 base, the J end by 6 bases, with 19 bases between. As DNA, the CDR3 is TGTGCCAGCAGCCAAGGGCAGGGTGGGTCCACCTGCAATGAGCAGTTCTTC. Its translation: CASSQGQGGSTCNEQFF.

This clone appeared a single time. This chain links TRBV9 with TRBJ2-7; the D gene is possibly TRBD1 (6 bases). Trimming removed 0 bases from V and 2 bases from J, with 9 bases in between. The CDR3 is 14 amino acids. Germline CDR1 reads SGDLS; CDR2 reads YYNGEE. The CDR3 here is CASSVAPGAYEQYF. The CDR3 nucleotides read TGTGCCAGCAGCGTAGCCCCAGGGGCCTACGAGCAGTACTTC.

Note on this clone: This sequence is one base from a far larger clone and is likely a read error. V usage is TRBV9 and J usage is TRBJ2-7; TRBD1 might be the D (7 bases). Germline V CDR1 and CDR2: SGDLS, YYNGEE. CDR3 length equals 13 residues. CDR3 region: CASGVGGGGEQYF. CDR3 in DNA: TGTGCCAGCGGCGTAGGAGGGGGCGGCGAGCAGTACTTC.

CDR3 amino acids: CSASGRTNEKLFF. Written as DNA, the CDR3 is TGCAGCGCGTCAGGGCGGACTAATGAAAAACTGTTTTTT. The gene calls are TRBV29-1 and TRBJ1-4, with D possibly being TRBD1 (5 bases). V was pared by 7 bases and J by 2 bases, with 11 bases between. The germline gives CDR1 SQVTM, CDR2 ANQGSEA. The CDR3 has 13 amino acids.

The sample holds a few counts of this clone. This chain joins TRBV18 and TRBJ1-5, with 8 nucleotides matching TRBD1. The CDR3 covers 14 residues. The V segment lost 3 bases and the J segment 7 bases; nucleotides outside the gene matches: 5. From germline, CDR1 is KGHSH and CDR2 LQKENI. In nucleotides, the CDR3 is TGTGCCAGCTCACCGGGACAGGTAACGCAGCCCCAGCATTTT. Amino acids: CASSPGQVTQPQHF.

The CDR3 loop is CASSPWESTDTQYF. CDR3 nucleotide sequence: TGTGCCAGCAGCCCCTGGGAGAGCACAGATACGCAGTATTTT. The V and J genes are TRBV11-3 and TRBJ2-3, with TRBD2 as a possible D gene (5 bases). V was trimmed by 5 bases and J by 0 bases, leaving 9 bases between them. This CDR3 contains 14 residues. Germline V CDR1 and CDR2: SGHNT, YENEEA.

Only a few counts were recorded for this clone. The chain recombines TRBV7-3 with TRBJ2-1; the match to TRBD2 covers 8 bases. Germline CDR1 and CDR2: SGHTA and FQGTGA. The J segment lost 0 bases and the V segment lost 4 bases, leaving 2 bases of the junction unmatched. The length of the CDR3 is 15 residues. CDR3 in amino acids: CASSSLAGSYNEQFF. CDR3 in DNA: TGTGCCAGCAGCTCGCTAGCGGGCTCCTACAATGAGCAGTTCTTC.

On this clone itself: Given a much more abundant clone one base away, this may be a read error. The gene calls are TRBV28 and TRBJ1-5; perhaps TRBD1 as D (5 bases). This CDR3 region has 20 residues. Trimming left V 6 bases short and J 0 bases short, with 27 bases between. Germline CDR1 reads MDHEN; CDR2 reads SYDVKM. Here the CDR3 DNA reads TGTGCCAGCAGCGGGACCCCAGATACCAGAAGGGGCCTTAGCAATCAGCCCCAGCATTTT. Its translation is CASSGTPDTRRGLSNQPQHF.

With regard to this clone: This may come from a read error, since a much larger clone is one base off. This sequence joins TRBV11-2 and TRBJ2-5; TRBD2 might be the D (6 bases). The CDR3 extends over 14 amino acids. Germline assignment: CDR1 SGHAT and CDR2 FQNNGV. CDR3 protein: CASTPERAQEAQYF. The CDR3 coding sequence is TGTGCCAGCACCCCTGAGCGGGCACAAGAGGCCCAGTACTTC. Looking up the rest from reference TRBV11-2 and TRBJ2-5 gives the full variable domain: EAGVAQSPRYKIIEKRQSVAFWCNPISGHATLYWYQQILGQGPKLLIQFQNNGVVDDSQLPKDRFSAERLKGVDSTLKIQPAKLEDSAVYLCASTPERAQEAQYFGPGTRLLVL.

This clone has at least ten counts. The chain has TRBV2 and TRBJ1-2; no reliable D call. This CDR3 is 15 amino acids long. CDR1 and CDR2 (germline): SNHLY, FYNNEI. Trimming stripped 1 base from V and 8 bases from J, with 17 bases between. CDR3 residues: CASSEGSSQHRGYTF. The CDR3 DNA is TGTGCCAGCAGTGAAGGTAGCTCCCAGCATCGGGGCTACACCTTC.

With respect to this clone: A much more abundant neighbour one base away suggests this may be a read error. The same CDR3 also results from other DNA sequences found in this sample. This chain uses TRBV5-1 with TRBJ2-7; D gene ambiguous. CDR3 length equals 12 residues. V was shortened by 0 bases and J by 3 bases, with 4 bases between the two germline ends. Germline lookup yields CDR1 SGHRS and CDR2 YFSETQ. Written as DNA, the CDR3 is TGCGCCAGCAGCTTGGGGGACTACGAGCAGTACTTC. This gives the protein CASSLGDYEQYF.

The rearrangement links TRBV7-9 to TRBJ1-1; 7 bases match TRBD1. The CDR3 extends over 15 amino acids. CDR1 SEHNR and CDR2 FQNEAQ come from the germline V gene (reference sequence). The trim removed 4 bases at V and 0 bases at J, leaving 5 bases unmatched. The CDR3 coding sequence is TGTGCCAGCAGCTCACAGGGGTTTATGAACACTGAAGCTTTCTTT. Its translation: CASSSQGFMNTEAFF.

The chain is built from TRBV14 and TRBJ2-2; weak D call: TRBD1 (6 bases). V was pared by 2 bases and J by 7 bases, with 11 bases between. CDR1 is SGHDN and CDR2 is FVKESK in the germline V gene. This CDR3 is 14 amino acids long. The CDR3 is CASSQIQGVGELFF. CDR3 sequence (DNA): TGTGCCAGCAGCCAAATACAGGGTGTCGGGGAGCTGTTTTTT.

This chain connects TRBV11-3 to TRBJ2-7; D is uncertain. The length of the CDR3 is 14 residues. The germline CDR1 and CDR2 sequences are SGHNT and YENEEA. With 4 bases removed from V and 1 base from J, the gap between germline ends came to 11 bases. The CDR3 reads CASSSEQDSYEQYF. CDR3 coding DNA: TGTGCCAGCAGCTCAGAACAAGATTCCTACGAGCAGTACTTC.

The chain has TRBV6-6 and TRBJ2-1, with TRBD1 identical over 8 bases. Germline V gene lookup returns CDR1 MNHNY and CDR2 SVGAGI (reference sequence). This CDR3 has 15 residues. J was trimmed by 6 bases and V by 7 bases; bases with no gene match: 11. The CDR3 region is CASTRPGQGFNEQFF. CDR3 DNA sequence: TGTGCCAGCACCAGGCCAGGACAGGGATTCAATGAGCAGTTCTTC.

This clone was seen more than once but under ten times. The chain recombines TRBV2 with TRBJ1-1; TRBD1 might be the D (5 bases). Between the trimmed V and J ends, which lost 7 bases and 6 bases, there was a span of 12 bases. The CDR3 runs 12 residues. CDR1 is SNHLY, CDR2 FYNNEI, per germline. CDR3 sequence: CASTPRTPEAFF. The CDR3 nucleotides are TGTGCCAGCACTCCCAGGACACCTGAAGCTTTCTTT.

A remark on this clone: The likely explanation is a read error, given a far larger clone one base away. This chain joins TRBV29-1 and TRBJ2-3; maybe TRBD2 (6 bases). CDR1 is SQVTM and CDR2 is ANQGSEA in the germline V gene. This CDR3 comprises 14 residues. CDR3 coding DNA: TGCAGCGCTGAAGCGGGTCTTAGCACAGATACGCAGTATTTT. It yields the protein CSAEAGLSTDTQYF.

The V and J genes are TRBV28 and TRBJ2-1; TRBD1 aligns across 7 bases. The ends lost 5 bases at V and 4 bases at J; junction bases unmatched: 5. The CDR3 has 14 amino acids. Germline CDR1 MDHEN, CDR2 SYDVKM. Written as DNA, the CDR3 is TGTGCCAGCAGTCCAGGACAGGTTTACAATGAGCAGTTCTTC. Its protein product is CASSPGQVYNEQFF.

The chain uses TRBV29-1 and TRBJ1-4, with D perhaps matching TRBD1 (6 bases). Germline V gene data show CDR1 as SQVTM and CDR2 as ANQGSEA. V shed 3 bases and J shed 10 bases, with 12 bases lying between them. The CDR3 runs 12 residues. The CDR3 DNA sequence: TGCAGCGTTGACGGGGGCCGTGGAAAACTGTTTTTT. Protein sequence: CSVDGGRGKLFF.

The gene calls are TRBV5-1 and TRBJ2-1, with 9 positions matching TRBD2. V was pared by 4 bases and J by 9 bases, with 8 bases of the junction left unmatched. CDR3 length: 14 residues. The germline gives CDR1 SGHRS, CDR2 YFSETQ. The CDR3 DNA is TGCGCCAGCAGCGTGCGGTTTAGCGGGAGTGAGCAGTTCTTC. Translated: CASSVRFSGSEQFF.

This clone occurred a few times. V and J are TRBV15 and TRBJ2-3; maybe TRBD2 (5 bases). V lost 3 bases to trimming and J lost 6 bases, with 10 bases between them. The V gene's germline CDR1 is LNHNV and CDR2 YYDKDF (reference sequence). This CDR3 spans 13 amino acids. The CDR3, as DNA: TGTGCCACCAGCAGGAGCGGTGGGGATACGCAGTATTTT. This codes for CATSRSGGDTQYF.

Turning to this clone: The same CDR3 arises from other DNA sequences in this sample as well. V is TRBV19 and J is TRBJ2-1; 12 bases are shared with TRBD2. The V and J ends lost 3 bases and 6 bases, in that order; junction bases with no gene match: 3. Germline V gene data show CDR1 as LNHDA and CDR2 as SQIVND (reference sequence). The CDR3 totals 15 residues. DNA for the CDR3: TGTGCCAGTAGTATCCCGGGACTAGCGGGCAATGAGCAGTTCTTC. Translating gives CASSIPGLAGNEQFF. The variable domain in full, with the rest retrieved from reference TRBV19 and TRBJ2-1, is DGGITQSPKYLFRKEGQNVTLSCEQNLNHDAMYWYRQDPGQGLRLIYYSQIVNDFQKGDIAEGYSVSREKKESFPLTVTSAQKNPTAFYLCASSIPGLAGNEQFFGPGTRLTVL.

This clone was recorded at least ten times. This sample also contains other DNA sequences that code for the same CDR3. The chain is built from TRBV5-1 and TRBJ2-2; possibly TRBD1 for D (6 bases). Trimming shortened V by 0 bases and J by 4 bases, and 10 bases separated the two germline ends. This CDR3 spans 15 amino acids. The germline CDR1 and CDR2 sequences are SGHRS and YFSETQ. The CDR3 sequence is CASSLEWGRTGELFF. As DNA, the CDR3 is TGCGCCAGCAGCTTGGAGTGGGGGCGCACCGGGGAGCTGTTTTTT.

The CDR3 DNA reads as TGCGCCAGCAGCTTGGATGCAAACAGCAGGAGAAAACTGTTTTTT. Its protein is CASSLDANSRRKLFF. The chain couples TRBV5-1 to TRBJ1-4, with unresolved D. The CDR3 runs to 15 residues. The germline gives CDR1 SGHRS, CDR2 YFSETQ. The V end lost 0 bases, the J end lost 10 bases, and 16 bases lay between the germline ends.

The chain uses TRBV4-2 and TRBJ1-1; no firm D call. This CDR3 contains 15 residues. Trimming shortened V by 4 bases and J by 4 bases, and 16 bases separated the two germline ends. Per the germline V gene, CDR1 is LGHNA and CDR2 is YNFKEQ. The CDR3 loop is CASSPTEGGSTEAFF. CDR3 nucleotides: TGTGCCAGCAGCCCCACCGAGGGCGGGAGCACTGAAGCTTTCTTT.

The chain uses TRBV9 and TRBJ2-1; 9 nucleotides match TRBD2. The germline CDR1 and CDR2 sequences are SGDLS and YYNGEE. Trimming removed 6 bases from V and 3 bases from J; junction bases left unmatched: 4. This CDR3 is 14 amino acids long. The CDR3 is CASTSGMVYNEQFF. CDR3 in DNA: TGTGCCAGCACTAGCGGGATGGTCTACAATGAGCAGTTCTTC.

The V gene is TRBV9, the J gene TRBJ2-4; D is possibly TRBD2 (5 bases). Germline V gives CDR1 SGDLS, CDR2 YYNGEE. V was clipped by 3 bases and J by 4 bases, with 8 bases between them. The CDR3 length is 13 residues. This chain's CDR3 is CASSGGGKNIQYF. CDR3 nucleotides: TGTGCCAGCAGCGGAGGCGGGAAAAACATTCAGTACTTC. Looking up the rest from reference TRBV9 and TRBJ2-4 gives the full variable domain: DSGVTQTPKHLITATGQRVTLRCSPRSGDLSVYWYQQSLDQGLQFLIQYYNGEERAKGNILERFSAQQFPDLHSELNLSSLELGDSALYFCASSGGGKNIQYFGAGTRLSVL.

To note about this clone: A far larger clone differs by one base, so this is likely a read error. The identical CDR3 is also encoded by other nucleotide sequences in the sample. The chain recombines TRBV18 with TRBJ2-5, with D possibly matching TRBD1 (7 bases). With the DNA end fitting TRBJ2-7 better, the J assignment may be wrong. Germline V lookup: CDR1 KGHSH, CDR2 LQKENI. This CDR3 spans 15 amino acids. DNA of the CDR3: TGTGCCAGCTCACCCACCAGGACAGGAGGGACCGAGCAGTACTTC. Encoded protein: CASSPTRTGGTEQYF.

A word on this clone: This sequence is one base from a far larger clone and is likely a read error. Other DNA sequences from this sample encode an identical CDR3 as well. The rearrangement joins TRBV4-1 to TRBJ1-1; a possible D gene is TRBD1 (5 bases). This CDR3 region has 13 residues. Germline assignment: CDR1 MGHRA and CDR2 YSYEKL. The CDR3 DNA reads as TGCGCCAGCAGTCAAAGATCGGGACTACCAAATTTATTT. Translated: CASSQRSGLPNLF.

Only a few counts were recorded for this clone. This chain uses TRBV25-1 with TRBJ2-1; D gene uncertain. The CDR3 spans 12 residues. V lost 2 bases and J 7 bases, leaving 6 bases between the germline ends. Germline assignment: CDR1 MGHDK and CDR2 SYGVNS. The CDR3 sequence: CASSEMGNEQFF. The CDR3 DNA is TGTGCCAGCAGTGAAATGGGAAATGAGCAGTTCTTC.